A selection of T cell receptor beta chains follows, all from one sample in a study of T-cell reconstitution after alpha-beta-depleted transplantation in children. TCRdb passed the PCR reads through MiXCR, listing each CDR3 protein once. This sample carries 90,000 to 100,000 distinct CDR3 sequences, 20% to 30% of them seen once, and the ten largest clones take about 22%. The sample here was PBMCs, taken before TCRalphabeta/CD19-depleted stem cell transplant. The receptor set was obtained from a boy aged 2 to 9 with acute lymphoblastic leukemia, due to receive a stem cell transplant. CDR3s include the opening cysteine and the closing phenylalanine or tryptophan. The D gene is left open where the match is weak. Expanded clones are given a class, and other clones once, few, many or no size at all.

v_gene	j_gene	d_gene	abundance	CDR3aa	CDR3nt
TRBV6-1	TRBJ2-5	TRBD1	few	CASSPNTGGANRETQYF	TGTGCCAGCAGCCCGAATACAGGGGGAGCGAACCGAGAGACCCAGTACTTC
TRBV10-3	TRBJ2-5	TRBD1	many	CAISEGTAKGETQYF	TGTGCCATCAGTGAAGGGACAGCCAAGGGAGAGACCCAGTACTTC
TRBV20-1	TRBJ2-1	-	few	CSATGYGSGSYNEQFF	TGCAGTGCTACAGGTTATGGTTCGGGCTCCTACAATGAGCAGTTCTTC
TRBV2	TRBJ2-4	TRBD2	-	CASNTGTSGGLRNIQYF	TGTGCCAGCAACACCGGGACTAGCGGAGGGTTGAGGAACATTCAGTACTTC
TRBV15	TRBJ2-2	TRBD2	few	CATSRHTSGGAGELFF	TGTGCCACCAGCAGGCATACTAGCGGAGGGGCCGGGGAGCTGTTTTTT
TRBV11-2	TRBJ2-1	-	-	CASSLVKERVLNEQFF	TGTGCCAGCAGCTTAGTAAAGGAAAGAGTTCTCAATGAGCAGTTCTTC
TRBV10-3	TRBJ2-1	-	few	CAISDSGGAHEQFF	TGTGCCATCAGTGATAGCGGAGGGGCCCATGAGCAGTTCTTC
TRBV29-1	TRBJ2-1	-	-	CSVVVQGSIVSYNEQFF	TGCAGCGTTGTCGTGCAGGGCAGTATCGTATCCTACAATGAGCAGTTCTTC
TRBV28	TRBJ2-7	TRBD1	-	CASSLGGQGFYEQYF	TGTGCCAGCAGTTTGGGGGGACAGGGATTCTACGAGCAGTACTTC
TRBV5-1	TRBJ1-4	TRBD1	few	CASSLSGTGGDEKLFF	TGCGCCAGCAGCTTGAGTGGGACAGGCGGAGATGAAAAACTGTTTTTT
TRBV6-2/TRBV6-3	TRBJ2-5	-	-	CASSGAQETQYF	TGTGCCAGCAGTGGGGCACAAGAGACCCAGTACTTC
TRBV7-2	TRBJ1-1	-	few	CASSLGGADTEAFF	TGTGCCAGCAGCTTAGGGGGGGCGGACACTGAAGCTTTCTTT
TRBV20-1	TRBJ2-2	-	-	CSSEGPTGELFF	TGCAGTTCCGAGGGACCCACCGGGGAGCTGTTTTTT
TRBV6-2/TRBV6-3	TRBJ2-1	-	-	CASRVSTEQFF	TGTGCCAGCAGGGTTTCGACGGAGCAGTTCTTC
TRBV5-1	TRBJ2-3	-	few	CASSLAGPQADTQYF	TGCGCCAGCAGCTTGGCGGGACCTCAGGCAGATACGCAGTATTTT
TRBV7-9	TRBJ2-7	-	-	CASSARGRYEQYF	TGTGCCAGCAGCGCAAGGGGAAGGTACGAGCAGTACTTC
TRBV10-3	TRBJ2-7	TRBD2	few	CAIRNRTSGLYEQYF	TGTGCCATCAGAAATAGGACTAGCGGGCTATACGAGCAGTACTTC
TRBV29-1	TRBJ1-1	TRBD1	-	CSARQDPRGGNLHLNTEAFF	TGCAGCGCCCGACAGGACCCCCGAGGGGGCAACCTTCATTTAAACACTGAAGCTTTCTTT
TRBV25-1	TRBJ2-1	-	few	CASSGSGETYNEQFF	TGTGCCAGCAGTGGTAGCGGAGAGACGTACAATGAGCAGTTCTTC